The 23 T cell receptor beta chains in this list originate from one sample, sequenced in a study of cytomegalovirus exposure and HLA in healthy donors. Profiling relied on immunoSEQ multiplex PCR, and the TCRdb table lists in-frame clones only, not all of them. The data show about 82,000 clones, 95% seen once. The sequencing input was PBMCs. The source is a woman between 18 and 29 years old in good health and CMV-seronegative.

This chain links TRBV27 with TRBJ2-3, with D maybe TRBD1 (6 bases). V was trimmed by 5 bases and J by 2 bases, leaving 17 bases between them. CDR3 length: 16 residues. CDR1 is MNHEY, CDR2 SMNVEV, per germline (reference sequence). The chain's CDR3 is CASSPRQERLTDTQYF. As DNA, the CDR3 is TGTGCCAGCAGTCCCCGACAGGAGAGACTCACAGATACGCAGTATTTT.

The chain recombines TRBV7-8 with TRBJ1-2; possibly TRBD1 for D (6 bases). Germline values: CDR1 SGHVS, CDR2 FQNEAQ. Trimming left V 5 bases short and J 7 bases short, with 17 bases between. The CDR3 runs 14 residues. The CDR3 loop reads CASSLHGGGFGYTF. The CDR3 DNA reads as TGTGCCAGCAGCCTACACGGGGGGGGCTTTGGCTACACCTTC.

There are a few counts of this clone. This sequence joins TRBV6-5 and TRBJ1-2; D remains ambiguous. The CDR3 is 13 amino acids. V was pared by 5 bases and J by 3 bases, with 10 bases between. The germline V gene encodes CDR1 MNHEY and CDR2 SVGAGI. CDR3 coding DNA: TGTGCCAGCAGTCCGGTGCCCTACTATGGCTACACCTTC. Its protein is CASSPVPYYGYTF.

V and J are TRBV5-1 and TRBJ2-1; 8 bases are a match to TRBD2. This CDR3 has 16 amino acids. The junction had 7 bases not matched to a gene; V was cut back by 2 bases and J by 3 bases. Germline-derived CDR1 and CDR2 are SGHRS and YFSETQ. CDR3 sequence: CASSFSGGAGYNEQFF. The DNA of the CDR3 is TGCGCCAGCAGCTTCTCCGGGGGGGCCGGCTACAATGAGCAGTTCTTC.

The chain is built from TRBV7-7 and TRBJ2-5, with D perhaps matching TRBD2 (5 bases). Germline loops: CDR1 SSHAT, CDR2 FNYEAQ (reference sequence). The CDR3 extends over 15 amino acids. The V gene lost 5 bases and the J gene lost 2 bases, with 15 bases spanning the gap. CDR3 residues: CASSPIGVAQETQYF. CDR3 DNA: TGTGCCAGCAGCCCGATCGGGGTTGCTCAAGAGACCCAGTACTTC.

J is TRBJ2-2 and V is TRBV7-8; tentative D call: TRBD2 (6 bases). V lost 4 bases to trimming and J lost 6 bases, with 15 bases between them. CDR1 is SGHVS and CDR2 is FQNEAQ in the germline V gene. This CDR3 has 15 residues. The CDR3 nucleotides read TGTGCCAGCAGCTCCGATCGTAGCGGTTCCGGGGAGCTGTTTTTT. This sequence encodes CASSSDRSGSGELFF.

The V call is TRBV7-9, the J call TRBJ1-2; 12 bases are a match to TRBD1. CDR1 is SEHNR and CDR2 is FQNEAQ in the germline V gene (reference sequence). The CDR3 length is 15 residues. The junction had 7 bases not matched to a gene; V was cut back by 5 bases and J by 6 bases. The CDR3 here is CASSPRGDRGHGYTF. CDR3 nucleotide sequence: TGTGCCAGCAGCCCTAGAGGGGACAGGGGGCATGGCTACACCTTC.

The chain uses TRBV7-2 and TRBJ2-3, with TRBD1 matching over 8 bases. The germline gives CDR1 SGHTA, CDR2 FQGNSA. The CDR3 is 16 residues long. With 5 bases clipped from V and 2 bases from J, the junction kept 9 bases outside the gene matches. CDR3 sequence: CASSPRTGTVTDTQYF. The CDR3 DNA is TGTGCCAGCAGCCCTCGGACAGGGACCGTCACAGATACGCAGTATTTT.

The V call is TRBV7-9, the J call TRBJ1-2; D is uncertain. With 5 bases removed from V and 8 bases from J, the gap between germline ends came to 6 bases. The CDR3 extends over 10 amino acids. From germline, CDR1 is SEHNR and CDR2 FQNEAQ (reference sequence). CDR3 loop: CASSPLGYTF. DNA of the CDR3: TGTGCCAGCAGCCCCTTGGGCTACACCTTC.

The chain couples TRBV7-9 to TRBJ2-7; TRBD1 is a possible D gene (8 bases). The V end was cut by 5 bases, the J end by 2 bases, with 13 bases between. The CDR3 runs 14 residues. Germline lookup yields CDR1 SEHNR and CDR2 FQNEAQ (reference sequence). CDR3 nucleotides: TGTGCCAGCAGCGGAACAGGGGGGGCCTACGAGCAGTACTTC. This codes for CASSGTGGAYEQYF.

CDR3 DNA sequence: TGTGCCAGCAGACCCTCACAGGGGGTTAACACTGAAGCTTTCTTT. Translated: CASRPSQGVNTEAFF. The chain has TRBV28 and TRBJ1-1; TRBD1 matches at 8 bases. CDR1 is MDHEN, CDR2 SYDVKM, per germline. V lost 6 bases and J lost 2; bases outside the gene matches: 8. The CDR3 covers 15 residues.

V and J are TRBV5-1 and TRBJ1-1; D perhaps matches TRBD1 (6 bases). The CDR3 has 15 amino acids. In germline, CDR1 is SGHRS, CDR2 YFSETQ. The V gene lost 0 bases and the J gene lost 6 bases, with 15 bases spanning the gap. CDR3 in amino acids: CASSLAGGGPPEAFF. The DNA for the CDR3 is TGCGCCAGCAGCTTGGCCGGGGGGGGGCCCCCTGAAGCTTTCTTT.

The chain joins TRBV18 to TRBJ2-3; 9 positions agree with TRBD1. Germline V gene sequence: CDR1 KGHSH, CDR2 LQKENI. This CDR3 is built from 15 residues. J lost 7 bases, V lost 4 bases, and 9 bases had no gene match. CDR3 in DNA: TGTGCCAGCTCACGTCGGACAGGGGTCTCTAATACGCAGTATTTT. Residues: CASSRRTGVSNTQYF.

This chain uses TRBV13 with TRBJ2-2, with D perhaps TRBD1 (6 bases). CDR3 size: 16 residues. V dropped 2 bases and J dropped 0 bases, with 10 bases sitting between them. Germline V CDR1 and CDR2: PRHDT, FYEKMQ (reference sequence). The CDR3 loop reads CASSLQGQANTGELFF. The CDR3 bases are TGTGCCAGCAGCTTACAGGGGCAAGCGAACACCGGGGAGCTGTTTTTT.

This chain links TRBV7-9 with TRBJ2-2, with D perhaps TRBD1 (5 bases). The CDR3 is 14 amino acids. Germline CDR1 and CDR2: SEHNR and FQNEAQ (reference sequence). V shed 2 bases and J shed 1 base, with 5 bases lying between them. CDR3 sequence (DNA): TGTGCCAGCAGCTTACAGGGGAACACCGGGGAGCTGTTTTTT. As protein: CASSLQGNTGELFF.

The V call is TRBV7-8, the J call TRBJ2-7, with D maybe TRBD1 (5 bases). CDR3 size: 16 residues. V lost 0 bases and J 3 bases, leaving 15 bases between the germline ends. CDR1 is SGHVS and CDR2 is FQNEAQ in the germline V gene. In DNA form, the CDR3 reads TGTGCCAGCAGCTTAGCGACAGAAATAGCCCACTACGAGCAGTACTTC. Its translation is CASSLATEIAHYEQYF. The full variable domain, its missing parts supplied by reference TRBV7-8 and TRBJ2-7, is GAGVSQSPRYKVAKRGQDVALRCDPISGHVSLFWYQQALGQGPEFLTYFQNEAQLDKSGLPSDRFFAERPEGSVSTLKIQRTQQEDSAVYLCASSLATEIAHYEQYFGPGTRLTVT.

The V and J genes are TRBV11-2 and TRBJ2-3; 10 bases agree with TRBD2. Germline CDR1 SGHAT, CDR2 FQNNGV. This CDR3 is built from 18 residues. The V segment lost 5 bases and the J segment 4 bases; nucleotides outside the gene matches: 15. CDR3 protein: CASSHGPSGRGGADTQYF. CDR3 sequence (DNA): TGTGCCAGCAGCCACGGGCCTAGCGGGAGAGGGGGGGCAGATACGCAGTATTTT.

This CDR3 is CASSYTNTEAFF. The CDR3 region has the DNA TGTGCCAGCAGTTACACGAACACTGAAGCTTTCTTT. This chain uses TRBV28 with TRBJ1-1; D not resolved. The CDR3 covers 12 residues. The V gene lost 4 bases and the J gene lost 1 base, with 4 bases spanning the gap. Per the germline V gene, CDR1 is MDHEN and CDR2 is SYDVKM.

This chain links TRBV10-1 with TRBJ1-1; unclear D gene. Germline V gene data show CDR1 as WNHNN and CDR2 as SYGVQD (reference sequence). V shed 3 bases and J shed 7 bases, with 12 bases lying between them. This CDR3 comprises 13 residues. Here the CDR3 DNA reads TGCGCCAGCAGTGATGGGTTACAGTTTGAAGCTTTCTTT. This codes for CASSDGLQFEAFF.

This rearrangement joins TRBV29-1 to TRBJ2-7, with D tentatively TRBD2 (5 bases). Germline loops: CDR1 SQVTM, CDR2 ANQGSEA. Trimming shortened V by 6 bases and J by 4 bases, and 7 bases separated the two germline ends. The CDR3 is made up of 10 amino acids. For the CDR3, the DNA is TGCAGCGTGGGAGATTACGAGCAGTACTTC. Protein sequence: CSVGDYEQYF.

The chain couples TRBV30 to TRBJ1-5, with a possible D match to TRBD1 (5 bases). The CDR3 is made up of 12 amino acids. V was pared by 4 bases and J by 8 bases, with 12 bases between. Germline-derived CDR1 and CDR2 are GTSNPN and SVGIG (reference sequence). The CDR3 spells CAWNQAGEPQHF. The DNA for the CDR3 is TGTGCCTGGAACCAGGCGGGGGAGCCCCAGCATTTT.

DNA of the CDR3: TGTGCCAGCAGCCCCCCTATGGGAGGGACTGAAGCTTTCTTT. It is translated as CASSPPMGGTEAFF. The chain carries TRBV14 and TRBJ1-1, with no clear D. CDR3 length: 14 residues. V lost 4 bases to trimming and J lost 5 bases, with 14 bases between them. The germline gives CDR1 SGHDN, CDR2 FVKESK.

The genes are TRBV7-2 and TRBJ2-5; D ambiguous. The tail of the sequence fits TRBJ2-7 better, so the J call may be wrong. This CDR3 has 13 amino acids. Germline CDR1 SGHTA, CDR2 FQGNSA. CDR3 sequence: CASSLTRSYEQYF. The CDR3, as DNA: TGTGCCAGCAGCTTAACTCGTTCCTACGAGCAGTACTTC.